This TCR beta chain was recovered during a study of identical twins. Using its own MiXCR run on the 5' RACE reads, TCRdb lists one record per CDR3 protein. The sample lists under 900,000 distinct CDR3 sequences, over 15% seen once, with less than 15% in the top ten. This clonotype was recorded a few times. The sample also formed part of further work on T cells expressing NK-cell markers. In that study: Seven of the eight sequenced donors were HCMV-seropositive; one was seronegative. Dominant NKG2C+ clonotypes were found to form about 1.0-7.0% of CD8+ T cells in more than five donors. Researchers report these clonotypes also headed the CD3+CD56-NKG2C+ fraction in several donors. What remained unclear was the HCMV specificity of expanded NKG2C+ T cell clones.

This TCR was sampled from a woman between 18 and 29 years old in good health. Sequencing was performed on PBMCs.

The CDR3 here is CSAQPLGSGYNEQFF. In DNA form, the CDR3 reads TGCAGTGCTCAGCCGCTAGGCAGCGGGTACAATGAGCAGTTCTTC. The genes are TRBV20-1 and TRBJ2-1, with D possibly TRBD2 on 6 matching bases. The germline V gene has CDR1 DFQATT and CDR2 SNEGSKA (reference sequence). V lost 5 bases to trimming and J lost 4 bases, with 18 bases between them. The CDR3 contains 15 residues.